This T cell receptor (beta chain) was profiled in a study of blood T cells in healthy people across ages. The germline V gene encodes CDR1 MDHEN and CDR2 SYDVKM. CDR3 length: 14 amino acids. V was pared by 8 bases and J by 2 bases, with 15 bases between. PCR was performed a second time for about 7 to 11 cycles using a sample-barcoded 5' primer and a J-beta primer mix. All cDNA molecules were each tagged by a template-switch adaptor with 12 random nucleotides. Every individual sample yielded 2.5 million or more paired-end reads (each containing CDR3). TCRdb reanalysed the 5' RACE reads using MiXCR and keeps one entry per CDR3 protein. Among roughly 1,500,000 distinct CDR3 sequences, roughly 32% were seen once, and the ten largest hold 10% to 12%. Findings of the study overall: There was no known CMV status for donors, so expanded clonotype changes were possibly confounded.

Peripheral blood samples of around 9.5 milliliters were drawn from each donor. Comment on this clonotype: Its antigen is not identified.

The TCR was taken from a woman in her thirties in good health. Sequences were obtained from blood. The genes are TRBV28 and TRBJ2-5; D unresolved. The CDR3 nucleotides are TGTGCCAGCGGGTTGGTGACTCCGCAAGAGACCCAGTACTTC. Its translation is CASGLVTPQETQYF. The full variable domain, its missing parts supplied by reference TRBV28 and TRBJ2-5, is DVKVTQSSRYLVKRTGEKVFLECVQDMDHENMFWYRQDPGLGLRLIYFSYDVKMKEKGDIPEGYSVSREKKERFSLILESASTNQTSMYLCASGLVTPQETQYFGPGTRLLVL.